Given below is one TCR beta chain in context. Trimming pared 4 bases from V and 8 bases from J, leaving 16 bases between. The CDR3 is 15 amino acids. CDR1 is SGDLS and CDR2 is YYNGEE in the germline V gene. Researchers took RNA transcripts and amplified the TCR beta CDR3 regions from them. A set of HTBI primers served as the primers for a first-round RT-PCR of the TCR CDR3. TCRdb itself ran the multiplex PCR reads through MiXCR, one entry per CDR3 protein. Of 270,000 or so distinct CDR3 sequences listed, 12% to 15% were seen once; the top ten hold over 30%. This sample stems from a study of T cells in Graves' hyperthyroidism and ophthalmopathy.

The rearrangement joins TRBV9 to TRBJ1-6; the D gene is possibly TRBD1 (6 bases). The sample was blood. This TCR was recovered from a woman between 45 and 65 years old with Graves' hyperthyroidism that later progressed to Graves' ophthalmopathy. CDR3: CASSIRGGEDSPLHF. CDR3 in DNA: TGTGCCAGCAGCATACGAGGGGGAGAGGATTCACCCCTCCACTTT.